What follows are 20 T cell receptor beta chains derived from one specimen sequenced in a study of regulatory T cells in long-lasting Graves disease. Indicated time point: persistent/refractory GD, antithyroid drugs over 5 years with positive TRAb. Extracted RNA from PBMCs served as the source of the TCR library. HTBI primers from iRepertoire and Arm-PCR of CDR3 regions yielded the TCR beta libraries. TCRdb fed the multiplex PCR reads into MiXCR, producing one record per CDR3 protein. This table has 400,000 to 600,000 distinct CDR3 sequences, roughly 21% appearing once. Here the sequenced sample was peripheral blood mononuclear cells (PBMCs), taken when the disease was refractory, from a patient treated with antithyroid drugs. These TCRs come from a female donor with Graves disease.

A single count supports this clonotype. The chain is built from TRBV20-1 and TRBJ2-1, with D tentatively TRBD1 (5 bases). The ends were cut back, 3 bases at V and 7 bases at J, with 13 bases in the middle. Germline V gives CDR1 DFQATT, CDR2 SNEGSKA (reference sequence). The CDR3 contains 13 residues. The DNA for the CDR3 is TGCAGTGCTAGCTCAGGACACCGAAATGAGCAGTTCTTC. Amino acid sequence: CSASSGHRNEQFF.

This clonotype was counted between two and nine times. V is TRBV7-9 and J is TRBJ1-1; no clear D. V shed 6 bases and J shed 6 bases, with 8 bases lying between them. The CDR3 loop spans 11 amino acids. Germline V gene lookup returns CDR1 SEHNR and CDR2 FQNEAQ (reference sequence). CDR3: CASRALPEAFF. The CDR3 region has the DNA TGTGCCAGCAGAGCGCTGCCTGAAGCTTTCTTT.

Only a few counts were recorded for this clonotype. The chain carries TRBV19 and TRBJ1-1; D is ambiguous. The CDR3 is 15 residues long. Germline CDR1 and CDR2: LNHDA and SQIVND (reference sequence). V was shortened by 4 bases and J by 1 base, with 13 bases between the two germline ends. The DNA of the CDR3 is TGTGCCAGTAGTAACCACCGGCGGAGGAACACTGAAGCTTTCTTT. Its protein is CASSNHRRRNTEAFF.

This clonotype came up many times. This rearrangement joins TRBV12-3 or TRBV12-4 to TRBJ1-1; TRBD1 aligns across 7 bases. Germline trimming cut 6 bases from V and 3 bases from J; bases unmatched to any gene: 4. The CDR3 runs to 13 residues. The CDR3 DNA reads as TGTGCCAGCAGGGGGGACAGTCACACTGAAGCTTTCTTT. Translating gives CASRGDSHTEAFF.

The V call is TRBV7-2, the J call TRBJ2-1; possible D gene TRBD2, 6 bases. Germline V CDR1 and CDR2: SGHTA, FQGNSA. The CDR3 extends over 15 amino acids. Trimming removed 5 bases from V and 3 bases from J, with 14 bases in between. The CDR3 sequence: CASSPRGSGYNEQFF. CDR3 coding DNA: TGTGCCAGCAGCCCCCGTGGTAGCGGCTACAATGAGCAGTTCTTC.

This chain uses TRBV30 with TRBJ1-3; 7 positions match TRBD1. The CDR3 contains 11 residues. V trimming: 7 bases; J trimming: 6 bases; junction bases outside the gene matches: 3. The germline gives CDR1 GTSNPN, CDR2 SVGIG (reference sequence). The CDR3 region is CAFDRANTIYF. The CDR3 coding sequence is TGTGCCTTTGACAGGGCAAACACCATATATTTT.

This clonotype was observed a handful of times. V usage is TRBV30 and J usage is TRBJ2-7; TRBD2 is a possible D gene (6 bases). Looked up from germline, CDR1 is GTSNPN and CDR2 is SVGIG (reference sequence). V was trimmed by 4 bases and J by 6 bases, leaving 22 bases between them. The CDR3 has 15 amino acids. CDR3 protein: CAWTHRDSSWGEQYF. DNA of the CDR3: TGTGCCTGGACCCACCGGGACTCCAGTTGGGGCGAGCAGTACTTC.

This CDR3 is CSARASNEKLFF. Written as DNA, the CDR3 is TGCAGTGCTAGAGCTAGTAATGAAAAACTGTTTTTT. The chain links TRBV20-1 to TRBJ1-4; D gene ambiguous. CDR3 length equals 12 residues. Trimming shortened V by 1 base and J by 4 bases, and 4 bases separated the two germline ends. The germline V gene encodes CDR1 DFQATT and CDR2 SNEGSKA (reference sequence).

The chain is built from TRBV10-3 and TRBJ1-1; D might be TRBD1 (6 bases). CDR1 is ENHRY and CDR2 is SYGVKD in the germline V gene. The CDR3 contains 14 residues. V shed 3 bases and J shed 11 bases, with 19 bases lying between them. This CDR3 is CAISDGVQGSGAFF. CDR3 coding DNA: TGTGCCATCAGTGACGGGGTTCAGGGGTCGGGGGCTTTCTTT.

The gene calls are TRBV6-1 and TRBJ2-6; a weak D match, TRBD2 (5 bases). Trimming removed 7 bases at V and 3 bases at J, with 10 bases between. The CDR3 extends over 14 amino acids. Germline V gives CDR1 MNHNS, CDR2 SASEGT. DNA of the CDR3: TGTGCCAGCATAGAGGGTGGTGGGGCCAACGTCCTGACTTTC. This translates into CASIEGGGANVLTF.

The rearrangement links TRBV20-1 to TRBJ2-1; no reliable D call. Germline V gene lookup returns CDR1 DFQATT and CDR2 SNEGSKA (reference sequence). This CDR3 has 11 amino acids. V lost 4 bases and J 8 bases, leaving 9 bases between the germline ends. The CDR3 DNA reads TGCAGTGCTATTCAGAAGCATGAGCAGTTCTTC. Protein product: CSAIQKHEQFF.

This clonotype was seen ten or more times. The gene calls are TRBV11-2 and TRBJ1-4; perhaps TRBD1 as D (5 bases). Germline V gene data show CDR1 as SGHAT and CDR2 as FQNNGV. This CDR3 is built from 15 residues. V lost 5 bases and J 7 bases, leaving 17 bases between the germline ends. CDR3 DNA sequence: TGTGCCAGCAGCCCGACATCAGGGTCGGGTGAAAAACTGTTTTTT. It specifies CASSPTSGSGEKLFF.

The V call is TRBV4-3, the J call TRBJ2-7, with D possibly matching TRBD2 (6 bases). Germline V gives CDR1 LGHNA, CDR2 YSLEER. This CDR3 has 14 residues. V dropped 3 bases and J dropped 0 bases, with 9 bases sitting between them. The CDR3 reads CASSHGGISYEQYF. The CDR3 DNA reads as TGCGCCAGCAGCCATGGGGGGATCTCCTACGAGCAGTACTTC.

In the case of this clonotype: A much larger clone sits a single nucleotide away, making a read error possible. The chain links TRBV12-3 or TRBV12-4 to TRBJ1-5; D remains unclear. V lost 3 bases and J lost 6, with 9 bases in between. The CDR3 runs 13 residues. CDR3 DNA sequence: TGTGCCAGCAGTTTTAACGCGGGTCAGCCCCAGCATTTT. It codes for CASSFNAGQPQHF.

At least ten counts were recorded for this clonotype. The V and J genes are TRBV6-2 or TRBV6-3 and TRBJ1-2, with 7 bases lining up with TRBD1. J lost 8 bases, V lost 0 bases, and 15 bases had no gene match. This CDR3 region has 17 residues. Germline V gene lookup returns CDR1 MNHEY and CDR2 SVGEGT. CDR3 in amino acids: CASSYSTGLQSAVGYTF. The DNA of the CDR3 is TGTGCCAGCAGTTACTCGACAGGGTTGCAGTCTGCGGTCGGCTACACCTTC.

The chain employs TRBV20-1 and TRBJ2-3; tentatively, D is TRBD1 or TRBD2 (5 bases each). V was trimmed by 5 bases and J by 4 bases, leaving 7 bases between them. Germline values: CDR1 DFQATT, CDR2 SNEGSKA (reference sequence). The CDR3 sequence is 11 residues long. The chain's CDR3 is CSAGGSDTQYF. The DNA for the CDR3 is TGCAGTGCTGGGGGTTCAGATACGCAGTATTTT.

As regards this clonotype: A much bigger clone sits one base away, suggesting this may be a read error. The chain is built from TRBV6-5 and TRBJ2-7; D uncertain. Germline values: CDR1 MNHEY, CDR2 SVGAGI. The CDR3 extends over 13 amino acids. This CDR3 reads CASSYAESYERYF. The CDR3 DNA reads TGTGCCAGCAGTTACGCAGAGTCCTACGAGCGGTACTTC.

A word on this clonotype: Being one base from a much bigger clone, this may be a read error. This chain links TRBV28 with TRBJ1-1, with D unresolved. Germline V CDR1 and CDR2: MDHEN, SYDVKM. The V end lost 5 bases, the J end lost 1 base, and 11 bases lay between the germline ends. The CDR3 sequence is 14 residues long. As DNA, the CDR3 is TGTGCCAGCAGTCTCCCCAGGAGGAACACTGAAGCTTTCTTT. As protein: CASSLPRRNTEAFF.

This chain links TRBV28 with TRBJ1-5; D is unclear. Germline loops: CDR1 MDHEN, CDR2 SYDVKM. V shed 5 bases and J shed 9 bases, with 14 bases lying between them. CDR3 length: 13 residues. For the CDR3, the DNA is TGTGCCAGCAGTAATCCCTCGTTGGGGCCCCAGCATTTT. This codes for CASSNPSLGPQHF.

This clonotype was counted many times. V usage is TRBV27 and J usage is TRBJ1-2; maybe TRBD1 (5 bases). This CDR3 contains 15 residues. Germline V gives CDR1 MNHEY, CDR2 SMNVEV (reference sequence). V lost 2 bases and J lost 4, with 14 bases in between. The CDR3 loop reads CASSLRGPLGYGYTF. In nucleotides, the CDR3 is TGTGCCAGCAGTTTAAGGGGCCCCCTTGGCTATGGCTACACCTTC.